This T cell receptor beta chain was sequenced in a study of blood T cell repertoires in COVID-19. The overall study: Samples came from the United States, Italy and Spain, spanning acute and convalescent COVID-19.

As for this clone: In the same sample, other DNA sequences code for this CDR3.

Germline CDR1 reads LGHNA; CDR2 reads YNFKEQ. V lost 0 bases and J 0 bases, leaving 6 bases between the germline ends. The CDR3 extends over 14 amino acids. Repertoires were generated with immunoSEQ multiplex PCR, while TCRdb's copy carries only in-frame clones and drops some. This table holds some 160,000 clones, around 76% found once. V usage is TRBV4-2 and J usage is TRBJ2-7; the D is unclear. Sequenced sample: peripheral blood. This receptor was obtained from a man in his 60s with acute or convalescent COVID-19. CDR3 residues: CASSQDLSSYEQYF. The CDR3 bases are TGTGCCAGCAGCCAAGATCTTTCCTCCTACGAGCAGTACTTC.